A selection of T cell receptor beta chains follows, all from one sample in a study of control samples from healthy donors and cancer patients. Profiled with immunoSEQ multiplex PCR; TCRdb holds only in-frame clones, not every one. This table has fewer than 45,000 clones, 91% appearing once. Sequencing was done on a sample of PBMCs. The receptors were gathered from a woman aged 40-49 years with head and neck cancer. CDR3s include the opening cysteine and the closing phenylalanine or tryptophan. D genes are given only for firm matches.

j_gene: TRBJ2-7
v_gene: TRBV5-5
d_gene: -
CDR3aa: CASSFDSASSYEQYF

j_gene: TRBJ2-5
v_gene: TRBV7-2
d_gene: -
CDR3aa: CASSPTRTGATQYF

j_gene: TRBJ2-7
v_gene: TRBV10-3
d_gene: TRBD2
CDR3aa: CAISESTSGTYEQYF

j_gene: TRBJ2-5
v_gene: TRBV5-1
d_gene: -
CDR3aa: CASSSYQETQYF

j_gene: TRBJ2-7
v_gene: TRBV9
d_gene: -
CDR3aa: CASSPDVRGREQYF

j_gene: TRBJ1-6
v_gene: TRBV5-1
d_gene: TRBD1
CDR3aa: CASSFSGGNSNSPLHF

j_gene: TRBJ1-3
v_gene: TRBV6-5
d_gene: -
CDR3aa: CASRRPSGNTIYF

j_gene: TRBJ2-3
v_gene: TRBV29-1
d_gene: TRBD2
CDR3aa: CCGGGASTDTQYF

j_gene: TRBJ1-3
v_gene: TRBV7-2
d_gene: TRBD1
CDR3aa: CASSLVGTGNSGNTIYF

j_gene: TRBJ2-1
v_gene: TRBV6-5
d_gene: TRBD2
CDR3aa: CASSYGTSGGEVF

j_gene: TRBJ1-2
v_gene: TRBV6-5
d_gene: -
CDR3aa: CASSYSRHPRPVGYTF

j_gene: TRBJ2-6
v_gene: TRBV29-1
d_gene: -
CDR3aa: CSAFSPSGANVLTF

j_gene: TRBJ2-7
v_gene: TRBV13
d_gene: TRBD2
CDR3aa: CASSSRAGGNTYEQYF

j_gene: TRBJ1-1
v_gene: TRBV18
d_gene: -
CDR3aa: CASSPRQQDTEAFF

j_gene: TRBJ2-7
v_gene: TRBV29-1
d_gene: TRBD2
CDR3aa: CSVGPGGSSYEQYF

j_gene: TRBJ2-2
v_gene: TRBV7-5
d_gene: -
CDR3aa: CVRRRPHGSWNTGELFF